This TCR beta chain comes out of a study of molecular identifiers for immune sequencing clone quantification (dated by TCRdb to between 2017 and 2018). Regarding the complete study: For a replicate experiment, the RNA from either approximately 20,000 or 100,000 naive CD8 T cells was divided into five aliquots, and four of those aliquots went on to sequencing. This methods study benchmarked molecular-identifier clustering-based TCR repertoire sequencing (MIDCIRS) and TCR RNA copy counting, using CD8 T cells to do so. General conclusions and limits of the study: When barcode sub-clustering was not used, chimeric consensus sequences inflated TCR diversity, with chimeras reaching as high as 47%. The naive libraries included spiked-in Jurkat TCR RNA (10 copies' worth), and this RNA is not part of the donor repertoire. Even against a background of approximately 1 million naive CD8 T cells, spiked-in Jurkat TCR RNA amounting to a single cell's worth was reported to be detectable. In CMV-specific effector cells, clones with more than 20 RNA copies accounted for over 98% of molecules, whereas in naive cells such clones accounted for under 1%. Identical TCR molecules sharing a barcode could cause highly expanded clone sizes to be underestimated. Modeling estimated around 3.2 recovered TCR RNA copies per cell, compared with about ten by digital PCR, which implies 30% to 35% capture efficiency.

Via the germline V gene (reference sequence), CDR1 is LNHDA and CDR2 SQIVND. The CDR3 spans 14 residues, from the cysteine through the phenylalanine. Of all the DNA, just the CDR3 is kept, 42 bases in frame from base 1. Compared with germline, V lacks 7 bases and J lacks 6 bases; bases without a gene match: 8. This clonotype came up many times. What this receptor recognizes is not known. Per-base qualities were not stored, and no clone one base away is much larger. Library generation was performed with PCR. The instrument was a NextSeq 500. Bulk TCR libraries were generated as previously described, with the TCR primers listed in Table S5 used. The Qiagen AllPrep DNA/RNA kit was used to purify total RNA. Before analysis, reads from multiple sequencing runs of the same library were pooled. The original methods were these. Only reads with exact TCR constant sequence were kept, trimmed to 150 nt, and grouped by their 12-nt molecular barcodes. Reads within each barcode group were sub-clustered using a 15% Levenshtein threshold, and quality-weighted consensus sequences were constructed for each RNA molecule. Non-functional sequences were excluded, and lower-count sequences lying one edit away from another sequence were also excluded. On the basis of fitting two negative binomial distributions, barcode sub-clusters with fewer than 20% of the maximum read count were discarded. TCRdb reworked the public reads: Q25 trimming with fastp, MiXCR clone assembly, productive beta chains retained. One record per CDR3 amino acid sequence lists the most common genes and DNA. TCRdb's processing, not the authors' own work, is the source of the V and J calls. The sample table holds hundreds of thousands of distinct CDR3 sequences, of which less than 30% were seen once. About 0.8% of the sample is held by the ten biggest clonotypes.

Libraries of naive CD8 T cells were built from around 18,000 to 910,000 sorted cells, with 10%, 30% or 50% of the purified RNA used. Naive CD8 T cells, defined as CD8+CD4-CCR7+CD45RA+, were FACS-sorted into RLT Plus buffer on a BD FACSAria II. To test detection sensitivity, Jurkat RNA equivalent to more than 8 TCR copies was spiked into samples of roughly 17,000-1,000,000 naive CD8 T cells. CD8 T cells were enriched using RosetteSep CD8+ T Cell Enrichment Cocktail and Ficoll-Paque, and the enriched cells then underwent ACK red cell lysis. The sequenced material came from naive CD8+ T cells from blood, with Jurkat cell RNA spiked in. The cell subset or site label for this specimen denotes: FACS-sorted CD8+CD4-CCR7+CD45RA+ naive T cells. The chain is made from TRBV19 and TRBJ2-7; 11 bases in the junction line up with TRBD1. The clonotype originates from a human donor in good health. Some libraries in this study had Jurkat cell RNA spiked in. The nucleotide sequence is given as TGTGCCAGTAACCGGGACAGGGGGACTACCGAGCAGTACTTC. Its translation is CASNRDRGTTEQYF.